This is a list of T cell receptor beta chains from one sample in a study of tumor-infiltrating lymphocytes in primary liver carcinoma. TCRdb passed the multiplex PCR reads through MiXCR, listing each CDR3 protein once. The table shows roughly 40,000 distinct CDR3 sequences, with more than 60% occurring only once. Material for sequencing was tumor-adjacent normal liver tissue. All receptors come from a woman in her thirties with primary liver carcinoma and hepatitis B virus infection. The CDR3 runs from the conserved cysteine through the conserved F or W. The D gene is left open where the match is weak. For some rows the clone size is stated as once, few or many, or as a class when expanded; others skip it.

CDR3 length: 14; D gene: TRBD2; clone size: NA; V gene: TRBV5-1; J gene: TRBJ2-5; CDR3 protein: CASSGGTSFETQYF; CDR3 DNA: TGCGCCAGCAGCGGGGGGACTAGCTTTGAGACCCAGTACTTC
CDR3 length: 16; D gene: NA; clone size: NA; V gene: TRBV5-6; J gene: TRBJ1-6; CDR3 protein: CASSHTLRALDSPLHF; CDR3 DNA: TGTGCCAGCAGCCATACCCTGAGGGCTCTTGATTCACCCCTCCACTTT
CDR3 length: 15; D gene: NA; clone size: many; V gene: TRBV4-1; J gene: TRBJ1-1; CDR3 protein: CASSPPRTVGVEAFF; CDR3 DNA: TGCGCCAGCAGCCCCCCCCGCACAGTCGGGGTAGAAGCTTTCTTT
CDR3 length: 14; D gene: TRBD2; clone size: NA; V gene: TRBV20-1; J gene: TRBJ2-3; CDR3 protein: CSAGGPGGADTQYF; CDR3 DNA: TGCAGTGCCGGGGGGCCGGGGGGGGCAGATACGCAGTATTTT
CDR3 length: 14; D gene: NA; clone size: NA; V gene: TRBV11-1; J gene: TRBJ1-1; CDR3 protein: CAGGFGQDYTEAFF; CDR3 DNA: TGTGCCGGCGGCTTCGGGCAGGACTACACTGAAGCTTTCTTT
CDR3 length: 14; D gene: NA; clone size: once; V gene: TRBV6-5; J gene: TRBJ1-5; CDR3 protein: CASRGSLSIQPQHF; CDR3 DNA: TGTGCCAGCAGAGGTAGTCTTAGCATTCAGCCACAGCATTTT
CDR3 length: 15; D gene: NA; clone size: NA; V gene: TRBV12-3/TRBV12-4; J gene: TRBJ2-3; CDR3 protein: CASRGLTVRTDTQYF; CDR3 DNA: TGTGCCAGCAGAGGACTAACGGTTCGCACAGATACGCAGTATTTT
CDR3 length: 14; D gene: TRBD2; clone size: NA; V gene: TRBV7-9; J gene: TRBJ2-7; CDR3 protein: CAGSSGGLSYEHHF; CDR3 DNA: TGTGCCGGCAGCTCGGGAGGCCTATCCTACGAGCATCACTTC
CDR3 length: 15; D gene: NA; clone size: NA; V gene: TRBV7-8; J gene: TRBJ2-3; CDR3 protein: CASSPPRGETDKQYF; CDR3 DNA: TGTGCCAGCAGCCCCCCCCGAGGGGAAACAGATAAACAGTATTTT
CDR3 length: 16; D gene: NA; clone size: NA; V gene: TRBV5-5; J gene: TRBJ2-2; CDR3 protein: CASRSGPPLSTGELFF; CDR3 DNA: TGTGCCAGCAGGAGCGGACCGCCCTTGTCTACCGGGGAACTGTTTTTT
CDR3 length: 13; D gene: NA; clone size: NA; V gene: TRBV11-3; J gene: TRBJ1-1; CDR3 protein: CASSGNGNTEAFF; CDR3 DNA: TGTGCCAGCAGCGGGAACGGGAACACCGAAGCTTTCTTT
CDR3 length: 12; D gene: NA; clone size: few; V gene: TRBV4-3; J gene: TRBJ2-2; CDR3 protein: CASRLGTGELLF; CDR3 DNA: TGTGCCAGCAGACTTGGCACCGGGGAGCTACTTTTT
CDR3 length: 14; D gene: NA; clone size: NA; V gene: TRBV11-1; J gene: TRBJ2-7; CDR3 protein: CASNYGILTYEQYF; CDR3 DNA: TGTGCCAGCAACTACGGGATCTTAACCTACGAGCAATACTTC
CDR3 length: 17; D gene: TRBD2; clone size: NA; V gene: TRBV12-3/TRBV12-4; J gene: TRBJ2-7; CDR3 protein: CASSLSGASGTVFVQYF; CDR3 DNA: TGTGCCAGCAGTTTATCCGGAGCTAGCGGGACAGTTTTCGTGCAGTACTTC
CDR3 length: 12; D gene: TRBD1; clone size: NA; V gene: TRBV10-3; J gene: TRBJ1-1; CDR3 protein: CAISSGRGDALF; CDR3 DNA: TGTGCCATCAGTTCGGGCAGGGGGGACGCTCTCTTT
CDR3 length: 15; D gene: TRBD2; clone size: NA; V gene: TRBV12-3/TRBV12-4; J gene: TRBJ2-7; CDR3 protein: CASSLRRASGGIQYF; CDR3 DNA: TGTGCCAGCAGTCTTCGCCGGGCTAGCGGGGGGATTCAGTATTTC
CDR3 length: 17; D gene: NA; clone size: NA; V gene: TRBV11-2; J gene: TRBJ2-5; CDR3 protein: CASSLTTGGVHQETQYF; CDR3 DNA: TGTGCCAGCAGCTTAACTACAGGGGGGGTTCACCAAGAAACCCAGTACTTC
CDR3 length: 17; D gene: NA; clone size: NA; V gene: TRBV11-2; J gene: TRBJ2-1; CDR3 protein: CASSLDWGQGWGNEQFF; CDR3 DNA: TGTGCCAGCAGCCTAGATTGGGGGCAAGGGTGGGGCAATGAGCAGTTCTTC
CDR3 length: 14; D gene: TRBD2; clone size: many; V gene: TRBV29-1; J gene: TRBJ2-3; CDR3 protein: CSVLREGRPDTQYF; CDR3 DNA: TGCAGCGTTTTGCGGGAGGGCCGACCAGATACGCAGTATTTT
CDR3 length: 17; D gene: TRBD2; clone size: few; V gene: TRBV6-6; J gene: TRBJ2-1; CDR3 protein: CASSFGSPGRTSNEQFF; CDR3 DNA: TGTGCCAGCAGTTTCGGGTCCCCCGGGAGGACTTCGAATGAGCAGTTCTTC
CDR3 length: 15; D gene: NA; clone size: NA; V gene: TRBV4-1; J gene: TRBJ2-5; CDR3 protein: CASNQEGRGGETQYF; CDR3 DNA: TGCGCCAGCAACCAAGAAGGGAGGGGGGGCGAGACTCAGTACTTC
CDR3 length: 12; D gene: NA; clone size: few; V gene: TRBV10-3; J gene: TRBJ2-3; CDR3 protein: CAIRQGTDTQYF; CDR3 DNA: TGTGCCATCAGACAGGGCACAGATACGCAGTATTTT
CDR3 length: 16; D gene: NA; clone size: NA; V gene: TRBV6-5; J gene: TRBJ1-6; CDR3 protein: CVSSKQSAIYNSPLHF; CDR3 DNA: TGTGTCAGCAGTAAACAGTCTGCCATATATAACTCACCTCTCCACTTT
CDR3 length: 15; D gene: TRBD1; clone size: NA; V gene: TRBV12-3/TRBV12-4; J gene: TRBJ1-3; CDR3 protein: CATSWDRGSGNAIYF; CDR3 DNA: TGTGCCACCAGTTGGGACAGAGGCTCTGGAAACGCCATATATTTT
CDR3 length: 14; D gene: NA; clone size: NA; V gene: TRBV6-5; J gene: TRBJ1-5; CDR3 protein: CASSYSTDGQPRHF; CDR3 DNA: TGTGCCAGCAGTTATTCTACGGATGGTCAGCCCCGGCATTTT
CDR3 length: 15; D gene: TRBD1; clone size: NA; V gene: TRBV11-2; J gene: TRBJ2-7; CDR3 protein: CASSLDRTGRCEQYF; CDR3 DNA: TGTGCCAGCAGTTTAGACAGGACAGGGCGCTGCGAGCAATACTTC
CDR3 length: 14; D gene: TRBD1; clone size: NA; V gene: TRBV5-5; J gene: TRBJ1-1; CDR3 protein: CVSSLWSGGTEAFF; CDR3 DNA: TGTGTCAGCAGCTTGTGGTCAGGGGGCACTGAAGCTTTCTTT
CDR3 length: 16; D gene: NA; clone size: NA; V gene: TRBV11-2; J gene: TRBJ1-6; CDR3 protein: CARSPGFRTYNSPLHF; CDR3 DNA: TGTGCCAGAAGCCCGGGTTTCAGAACCTATAATTCACCCCTCCACTTT
CDR3 length: 12; D gene: NA; clone size: many; V gene: TRBV16; J gene: TRBJ1-5; CDR3 protein: CASSQSDQPQHF; CDR3 DNA: TGTGCCAGCAGCCAATCGGATCAGCCCCAGCATTTT
CDR3 length: 12; D gene: NA; clone size: NA; V gene: TRBV30; J gene: TRBJ1-1; CDR3 protein: CAWSGEVTEAFF; CDR3 DNA: TGTGCCTGGAGTGGGGAGGTCACTGAAGCTTTCTTT
CDR3 length: 16; D gene: TRBD2; clone size: NA; V gene: TRBV7-8; J gene: TRBJ2-3; CDR3 protein: CASRLGAGGPGDTHYF; CDR3 DNA: TGCGCCAGCAGATTAGGAGCGGGAGGGCCTGGTGATACGCACTATTTT
CDR3 length: 16; D gene: NA; clone size: NA; V gene: TRBV4-3; J gene: TRBJ2-2; CDR3 protein: CASSQGRAEVPESCFF; CDR3 DNA: NA
CDR3 length: 16; D gene: NA; clone size: many; V gene: TRBV21-1; J gene: TRBJ2-3; CDR3 protein: CASSKALCQATDTQYF; CDR3 DNA: TGTGCCAGCAGCAAAGCTCTGTGCCAAGCCACAGATACGCAGTATTTT
CDR3 length: 19; D gene: TRBD2; clone size: once; V gene: TRBV4-1; J gene: TRBJ2-1; CDR3 protein: CASSQLNPSTSGTALQQFF; CDR3 DNA: TGCGCCAGCAGCCAATTAAACCCCTCGACTAGCGGGACGGCTCTTCAACAGTTCTTC
CDR3 length: 16; D gene: TRBD1; clone size: NA; V gene: TRBV5-1; J gene: TRBJ2-7; CDR3 protein: CASSLGHRDSSYGQYF; CDR3 DNA: TGCGCCAGCAGCTTAGGACACCGGGACAGTTCCTACGGGCAGTACTTC
CDR3 length: 16; D gene: TRBD2; clone size: NA; V gene: TRBV11-2; J gene: TRBJ2-1; CDR3 protein: CTSSTSLTGGYNEQFF; CDR3 DNA: TGTACCAGCAGCACCTCTCTAACGGGAGGATATAATGAGCAGTTCTTC
CDR3 length: 13; D gene: NA; clone size: NA; V gene: TRBV4-3; J gene: TRBJ2-2; CDR3 protein: CASGSMGAGELFF; CDR3 DNA: TGCGCCAGTGGTTCGATGGGAGCCGGGGAGCTGTTTTTT
CDR3 length: 16; D gene: NA; clone size: NA; V gene: TRBV29-1; J gene: TRBJ1-1; CDR3 protein: CSVDTATTGMVTEVFF; CDR3 DNA: TGCAGCGTCGACACCGCTACCACAGGGATGGTAACTGAAGTTTTCTTT
CDR3 length: 15; D gene: TRBD2; clone size: medium-sized; V gene: TRBV6-2/TRBV6-3; J gene: TRBJ2-7; CDR3 protein: CASSSGTSGRYEQYF; CDR3 DNA: TGTGCCAGCAGCTCCGGGACTAGCGGGAGATACGAGCAGTACTTC
CDR3 length: 13; D gene: NA; clone size: few; V gene: TRBV2; J gene: TRBJ1-5; CDR3 protein: CAIRDFSNQPQHF; CDR3 DNA: TGTGCCATCCGGGACTTTAGCAATCAGCCCCAGCATTTT
CDR3 length: 15; D gene: NA; clone size: NA; V gene: TRBV5-4; J gene: TRBJ2-3; CDR3 protein: CASSPAGQAQDTQYF; CDR3 DNA: TGTGCCAGCAGCCCAGCGGGACAGGCGCAAGATACGCAGTATTTT
CDR3 length: 13; D gene: TRBD1; clone size: few; V gene: TRBV2; J gene: TRBJ2-7; CDR3 protein: CASRDRGQYEQYF; CDR3 DNA: TGTGCCAGCAGGGACAGGGGGCAGTACGAGCAGTACTTC
CDR3 length: 14; D gene: TRBD1; clone size: NA; V gene: TRBV6-5; J gene: TRBJ2-2; CDR3 protein: CARSYGTGTRELFF; CDR3 DNA: TGTGCCAGGAGTTACGGGACAGGGACCCGGGAGCTGTTTTTT
CDR3 length: 14; D gene: TRBD1; clone size: many; V gene: TRBV7-8; J gene: TRBJ2-1; CDR3 protein: CASSLVARGLWQFF; CDR3 DNA: TGTGCCAGCAGCTTAGTCGCCAGGGGGCTATGGCAGTTCTTC
CDR3 length: 10; D gene: NA; clone size: NA; V gene: TRBV29-1; J gene: TRBJ2-1; CDR3 protein: CNVGQNEQSF; CDR3 DNA: TGCAACGTAGGTCAAAATGAGCAGTCCTTC
CDR3 length: 15; D gene: TRBD1; clone size: NA; V gene: TRBV5-5; J gene: TRBJ1-5; CDR3 protein: CASSQGRGNHQPQHF; CDR3 DNA: TGTGCCAGCAGCCAGGGCAGGGGGAATCATCAGCCCCAGCATTTT
CDR3 length: 15; D gene: NA; clone size: NA; V gene: TRBV28; J gene: TRBJ2-1; CDR3 protein: CISSFGWELYNEQFF; CDR3 DNA: TGTATCAGCAGTTTTGGGTGGGAGCTCTACAATGAGCAGTTCTTC
CDR3 length: 16; D gene: NA; clone size: many; V gene: TRBV29-1; J gene: TRBJ2-1; CDR3 protein: CSVVWGASYSYNEQFF; CDR3 DNA: TGCAGCGTTGTTTGGGGGGCTAGTTACTCCTACAATGAGCAGTTCTTC
CDR3 length: 14; D gene: NA; clone size: NA; V gene: TRBV11-1; J gene: TRBJ2-7; CDR3 protein: CASTLGLVSYEQYF; CDR3 DNA: TGTGCCAGCACCTTAGGATTAGTTTCCTACGAGCAGTACTTC
CDR3 length: 14; D gene: NA; clone size: NA; V gene: TRBV4-1; J gene: TRBJ2-3; CDR3 protein: CTSSQDRNADTQYF; CDR3 DNA: TGCACCAGCAGCCAAGACAGAAACGCAGATACGCAGTATTTT
CDR3 length: 16; D gene: TRBD2; clone size: NA; V gene: TRBV6-2/TRBV6-3; J gene: TRBJ2-7; CDR3 protein: CATETTGTSKSSEQYF; CDR3 DNA: TGTGCCACTGAGACTACCGGGACTAGCAAATCCAGCGAGCAGTACTTC
CDR3 length: 17; D gene: NA; clone size: NA; V gene: TRBV13; J gene: TRBJ2-2; CDR3 protein: CASSRTRGMSNTGELFF; CDR3 DNA: TGTGCCAGCAGCCGGACGCGCGGTATGTCGAACACCGGGGAGCTGTTTTTT
CDR3 length: 14; D gene: TRBD2; clone size: NA; V gene: TRBV7-9; J gene: TRBJ2-7; CDR3 protein: CASNTGGLFYEQYF; CDR3 DNA: TGTGCCAGCAACACGGGAGGCCTCTTCTACGAGCAGTACTTC
CDR3 length: 14; D gene: NA; clone size: NA; V gene: TRBV2; J gene: TRBJ2-1; CDR3 protein: CASSEPRQYNGQFF; CDR3 DNA: TGTGCCAGCAGTGAACCTCGACAATACAATGGGCAGTTCTTC